These 14 T cell receptor beta chains came from one sample sequenced in a study of cytomegalovirus exposure and HLA in healthy donors (dated by TCRdb to about 2017). Libraries were built with the immunoSEQ multiplex PCR assay. Entries here come from immuneACCESS through TCRdb and include only in-frame sequences with V and J called. Some clones fail to appear in such tables; in the studies checked, an unresolved V gene covers under half of the shortfall, and the cause of the remainder is unknown. The sample table contains 140,000 to 150,000 clones; only one count was recorded for 94% of them. Jointly, the top ten make up 1.5% to 2% of the sample. Sequenced sample: PBMCs. The receptors shown here come from a man in his late teens or twenties in good health and CMV-seropositive.

The rearrangement uses TRBV29-1 and TRBJ1-1, with 11 bases that match TRBD1. Germline V gene sequence: CDR1 SQVTM, CDR2 ANQGSEA. J was trimmed by 0 bases and V by 6 bases; bases with no gene match: 9. This CDR3 comprises 16 residues. This CDR3 reads CSVPGQGAALNTEAFF. The CDR3, as DNA: TGCAGCGTCCCTGGACAGGGGGCCGCCTTGAACACTGAAGCTTTCTTT. Full variable domain (remainder filled in from reference TRBV29-1 and TRBJ1-1): SAVISQKPSRDICQRGTSLTIQCQVDSQVTMMFWYRQQPGQSLTLIATANQGSEATYESGFVIDKFPISRPNLTFSTLTVSNMSPEDSSIYLCSVPGQGAALNTEAFFGQGTRLTVV.

Turning to this clone: Within the sample, other DNA sequences also encode this same CDR3. This sequence joins TRBV7-2 and TRBJ2-7; no clear D. The germline V gene has CDR1 SGHTA and CDR2 FQGNSA. The CDR3 runs to 11 residues. Trimming removed 5 bases from V and 4 bases from J, with 6 bases in between. The CDR3: CASSPGYEQYF. For the CDR3, the DNA is TGTGCCAGCAGCCCCGGTTACGAGCAGTACTTC.

The chain uses TRBV21-1 and TRBJ2-1; TRBD2, the D gene given by the table, was not confirmed from the DNA. TRBV21-1 is a documented pseudogene. This CDR3 comprises 15 residues. CDR3 sequence: CASSRTLGTYNEQFF. CDR3 DNA: TGTGCCAGCAGCAGGACCCTGGGGACTTACAATGAGCAGTTCTTC.

This sequence joins TRBV4-1 and TRBJ2-2, with 7 nucleotides matching TRBD2. Germline CDR1 reads MGHRA; CDR2 reads YSYEKL. The V and J ends lost 0 bases and 0 bases, in that order; junction bases with no gene match: 7. The CDR3 loop spans 18 amino acids. CDR3 loop: CASSQEWPSGANTGELFF. The CDR3 DNA reads TGCGCCAGCAGCCAAGAATGGCCTAGCGGAGCGAACACCGGGGAGCTGTTTTTT.

The CDR3 reads CASSELAGGPTDTQYF. The CDR3 coding sequence is TGTGCCAGCAGTGAATTAGCGGGAGGACCCACAGATACGCAGTATTTT. The V gene is TRBV6-1, the J gene TRBJ2-3; 10 bases agree with TRBD2. CDR3 length: 16 amino acids. V shed 2 bases and J 2 bases; nucleotides not matched to a gene: 4. Germline loops: CDR1 MNHNS, CDR2 SASEGT.

The CDR3 is CASIDSRYGYTF. The DNA for the CDR3 is TGTGCCAGTATTGACAGTCGCTATGGCTACACCTTC. This chain uses TRBV19 with TRBJ1-2, with TRBD1 as a possible D gene (5 bases). Between the trimmed V and J ends, which lost 7 bases and 4 bases, there was a span of 10 bases. CDR1 is LNHDA and CDR2 is SQIVND in the germline V gene (reference sequence). The CDR3 runs 12 residues.

The chain is built from TRBV19 and TRBJ1-1; a possible D gene is TRBD1 (5 bases). This CDR3 contains 13 residues. Germline CDR1 reads LNHDA; CDR2 reads SQIVND (reference sequence). CDR3 amino acids: CARGNRRNTEAFF. The DNA for the CDR3 is TGTGCGCGGGGGAACCGGAGAAACACTGAAGCTTTCTTT.

This clone was found a few times. This chain uses TRBV11-2 with TRBJ1-2, with a tentative D call TRBD1 (5 bases). This CDR3 region has 15 residues. CDR1 is SGHAT, CDR2 FQNNGV, per germline. The V gene lost 5 bases and the J gene lost 5 bases, with 18 bases spanning the gap. The CDR3 DNA follows: TGTGCCAGCAGCAACACGGGGGTTCTAGGATATGGCTACACCTTC. It codes for CASSNTGVLGYGYTF.

The CDR3 sequence is CASTLQGTKNIQYF. Written as DNA, the CDR3 is TGTGCCAGCACCCTGCAGGGGACCAAAAACATTCAGTACTTC. The chain recombines TRBV28 with TRBJ2-4, with D possibly TRBD1 on 6 matching bases. Trimming took off 7 bases at V and 2 bases at J, with 12 bases between the two ends. The CDR3 runs 14 residues. Per the germline V gene, CDR1 is MDHEN and CDR2 is SYDVKM.

The J gene is TRBJ2-7, the V gene TRBV25-1; the match to TRBD2 covers 9 bases. The CDR3 has 16 amino acids. The ends lost 6 bases at V and 3 bases at J; junction bases unmatched: 12. Germline loops: CDR1 MGHDK, CDR2 SYGVNS. CDR3 DNA sequence: TGTGCCAGCAGCGCTAACTGGGAGCGGGAGGACTACGAGCAGTACTTC. Translation: CASSANWEREDYEQYF.

The chain joins TRBV19 to TRBJ2-2; possible D gene TRBD2, 6 bases. Germline CDR1 is LNHDA and CDR2 is SQIVND (reference sequence). The CDR3 runs to 14 residues. Trimming shortened V by 3 bases and J by 4 bases, and 9 bases separated the two germline ends. CDR3 amino acids: CASSMMEGTGELFF. For the CDR3, the DNA is TGTGCCAGTAGTATGATGGAGGGCACCGGGGAGCTGTTTTTT.

J is TRBJ1-5 and V is TRBV28; D remains unclear. V was trimmed by 11 bases and J by 6 bases, leaving 14 bases between them. The CDR3 has 12 residues. Germline-derived CDR1 and CDR2 are MDHEN and SYDVKM. DNA for the CDR3: TGTGCCGCAAACCAGGCAGGTCAGCCCCAGCATTTT. This codes for CAANQAGQPQHF.

The CDR3 reads CAWRGYQGTQYF. The CDR3 DNA reads as TGTGCCTGGAGGGGGTATCAGGGTACGCAGTATTTT. V is TRBV30 and J is TRBJ2-3; a possible D gene is TRBD1 (5 bases). Germline V CDR1 and CDR2: GTSNPN, SVGIG (reference sequence). Trimming removed 3 bases from V and 8 bases from J, with 12 bases in between. The CDR3 runs to 12 residues.

The genes are TRBV10-3 and TRBJ1-5; weak D call: TRBD1 (5 bases). Germline assignment: CDR1 ENHRY and CDR2 SYGVKD. Deletions cut 4 bases from V and 0 bases from J, with 10 bases between. This CDR3 contains 15 residues. The CDR3 region is CAISVGGTSNQPQHF. Here the CDR3 DNA reads TGTGCCATCAGTGTTGGAGGGACTAGCAATCAGCCCCAGCATTTT.